The TCR beta chain under discussion was sequenced for a study of blood T cells in healthy people across ages. Study background: The capture of about one barcoded beta molecule per two T cells was achieved by template switching.

Total RNA amounts of at least 6 micrograms were extracted per sample. The use of a sample-barcoded 5' primer and a J-beta primer mix characterized a second PCR of about 6 to 11 cycles. TCRdb itself ran the 5' RACE reads through MiXCR, one entry per CDR3 protein. This table holds about a million distinct CDR3 sequences, around two fifths found once. In germline, CDR1 is SNHLY, CDR2 FYNNEI. V was pared by 7 bases and J by 11 bases, with 5 bases of the junction left unmatched. CDR3 size: 11 residues. A word on this clonotype: No antigen is known for it.

Findings and caveats of the study: Compared with aged donors, long-lived donors showed fewer expanded clones, suggesting selection.

Sequenced: blood. The chain joins TRBV2 to TRBJ1-5; 7 bases line up with TRBD1. The receptor's source is a man aged 18 to 30 in good health. CDR3 in DNA: TGTGCCAGCACCCAGGGGGTGGCCCAGCATTTT. Translating gives CASTQGVAQHF.